This T cell receptor (beta chain) was retrieved from a study of T cells in Graves' hyperthyroidism and ophthalmopathy. To note about this clonotype: Its antigen is undetermined.

Amplification targeted TCR beta CDR3 regions from RNA transcripts. An initial round of RT-PCR targeting the TCR CDR3 relied on the HTBI primer set. In TCRdb, the multiplex PCR reads were re-called with MiXCR into one record per CDR3 protein. The sample gives hundreds of thousands of distinct CDR3 sequences, about 20% of which show up once; 64% is in the top ten. In making diagnoses, clinical symptoms, serum thyroxine and TRAb, thyroid ultrasound and orbital computed tomography were all used. Findings of the study overall: Model-based prediction identified ophthalmopathy a median around 6.7 months prior to its onset. A 13 V-J model separated ophthalmopathy from stable hyperthyroidism.

This TCR was sampled from a man under 40 with Graves' ophthalmopathy. What was sequenced was blood.

CDR3 sequence: CASSYRREDNEQFF. CDR3 nucleotides: TGTGCCAGCAGTTACAGACGGGAGGACAATGAGCAGTTCTTC. The chain recombines TRBV6-5 with TRBJ2-1, with 7 bases fitting TRBD2. Germline V gene lookup returns CDR1 MNHEY and CDR2 SVGAGI. Germline trimming cut 2 bases from V and 5 bases from J; bases unmatched to any gene: 3. CDR3 size: 14 residues.